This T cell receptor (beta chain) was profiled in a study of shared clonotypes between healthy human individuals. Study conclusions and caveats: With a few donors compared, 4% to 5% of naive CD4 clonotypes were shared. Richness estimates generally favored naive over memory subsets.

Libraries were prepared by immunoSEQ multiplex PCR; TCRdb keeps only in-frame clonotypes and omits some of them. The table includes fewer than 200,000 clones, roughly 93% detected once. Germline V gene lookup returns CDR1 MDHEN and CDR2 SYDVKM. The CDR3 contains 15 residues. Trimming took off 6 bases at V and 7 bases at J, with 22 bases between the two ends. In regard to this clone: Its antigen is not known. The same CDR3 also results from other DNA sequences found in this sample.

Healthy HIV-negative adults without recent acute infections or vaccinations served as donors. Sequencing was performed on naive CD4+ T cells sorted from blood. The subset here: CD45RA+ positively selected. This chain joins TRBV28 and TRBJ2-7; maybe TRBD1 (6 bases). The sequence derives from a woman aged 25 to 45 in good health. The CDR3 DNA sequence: TGTGCCAGCAGCCGTGGGTCGGCAGGGGCTCGGGAGCAGTACTTC. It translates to CASSRGSAGAREQYF.